The entry that follows covers one TCR beta chain sequence. Its antigen is currently unknown. The entry originates in a study of blood T cells in healthy people across ages. A second roughly 6 to 11 cycle PCR used barcoded and J-beta primers. A template-switch adaptor with 12 random nucleotides tagged each cDNA molecule. The study obtained at least 2.5 million CDR3-containing paired-end reads from every sample. TCRdb passed the 5' RACE reads through MiXCR, listing each CDR3 protein once. The profile covers roughly 2 million distinct CDR3 sequences, with 49% appearing a single time and roughly 2% taken by the ten largest. Germline CDR1 and CDR2: SQVTM and ANQGSEA. The CDR3 covers 12 residues. Findings and limits, study-wide: Greater diversity and more naive CD4+ cells were seen in long-lived donors than in aged donors.

The individuals who served as donors were healthy Caucasians living in Russia, aged roughly 6 to 90. This TCR was sampled from a woman aged 40 to 55 in good health. Sequenced input: blood. The chain carries TRBV29-1 and TRBJ2-5, with a weak D call TRBD1 (5 bases). The DNA matches TRBJ2-7 better at its end, which makes the J call doubtful. CDR3 nucleotide sequence: TGCAGCGTTCAGCCCAGGGCGTACGAGCAGTACTTC. The encoded protein is CSVQPRAYEQYF.